The 17 T cell receptor beta chains listed next were all sequenced from one sample in a study of blood T cell repertoires in COVID-19. TCRdb keeps only in-frame clones here, not all; method: immunoSEQ multiplex PCR. Among about 260,000 clones listed, less than 90% were seen once. Sequencing used peripheral blood. Every receptor here comes from a man in his sixties who had recovered from COVID-19.

The chain employs TRBV11-2 and TRBJ1-3; D possibly corresponds to TRBD1 (6 bases). The CDR3 spans 16 residues. Germline values: CDR1 SGHAT, CDR2 FQNNGV. Trimming took off 4 bases at V and 0 bases at J, with 13 bases between the two ends. DNA of the CDR3: TGTGCCAGCAGCTCCGCAACAGGGAGCTCTGGAAACACCATATATTTT. As protein: CASSSATGSSGNTIYF.

This clone has only one observation. The rearrangement links TRBV28 to TRBJ2-7; unclear D gene. Trimming took off 3 bases at V and 4 bases at J, with 7 bases between the two ends. From germline, CDR1 is MDHEN and CDR2 SYDVKM. There are 12 residues in the CDR3. DNA of the CDR3: TGTGCCAGCAGTTTTGCCCGGTACGAGCAGTACTTC. Amino acids: CASSFARYEQYF.

The V and J genes are TRBV6-5 and TRBJ2-2, with a tentative D call TRBD2 (7 bases). The CDR3 runs to 16 residues. Trimming removed 0 bases from V and 8 bases from J, with 16 bases in between. The germline CDR1 and CDR2 sequences are MNHEY and SVGAGI. CDR3 coding DNA: TGTGCCAGCAGTTACTCGAGGGGGAGGGGGTCAGGGGAGCTGTTTTTT. As protein: CASSYSRGRGSGELFF.

The V and J genes are TRBV11-2 and TRBJ2-7; D gene unclear. V lost 1 base and J 0 bases, leaving 7 bases between the germline ends. The CDR3 runs to 14 residues. Germline V CDR1 and CDR2: SGHAT, FQNNGV. CDR3 DNA sequence: TGTGCCAGCAGCTTAGGCCAGTACTCCTACGAGCAGTACTTC. As protein: CASSLGQYSYEQYF.

The chain recombines TRBV2 with TRBJ2-2, with 10 bases that match TRBD2. Trimming at V came to 6 bases and at J to 4 bases, leaving 5 bases not matched to a gene. In germline, CDR1 is SNHLY, CDR2 FYNNEI. CDR3 length: 15 amino acids. Here the CDR3 reads CASSFSSGGTGELFF. CDR3 coding DNA: TGTGCCAGCAGCTTCTCTAGCGGGGGCACCGGGGAGCTGTTTTTT.

The chain recombines TRBV5-1 with TRBJ2-3; 12 nucleotides align to TRBD2. This CDR3 has 19 amino acids. The V segment lost 4 bases and the J segment 2 bases; nucleotides outside the gene matches: 14. Germline lookup yields CDR1 SGHRS and CDR2 YFSETQ. As DNA, the CDR3 is TGCGCCAGCAGCCTAACTAGCGGGGGGCCGTTGGGGTTCACAGATACGCAGTATTTT. This gives the protein CASSLTSGGPLGFTDTQYF.

The chain has TRBV12-5 and TRBJ2-7; the match to TRBD2 covers 7 bases. The V and J ends lost 1 base and 4 bases, in that order; junction bases with no gene match: 10. CDR1 LGHNT and CDR2 FRNRAP come from the germline V gene. The CDR3 length is 16 residues. The CDR3 sequence is CASGLGAGGSTYEQYF. The CDR3 DNA is TGTGCTAGTGGTTTGGGGGCCGGGGGGTCGACGTACGAGCAGTACTTC.

This chain uses TRBV2 with TRBJ2-7; D is perhaps TRBD2 (6 bases). This CDR3 spans 14 amino acids. CDR1 is SNHLY, CDR2 FYNNEI, per germline. V dropped 5 bases and J dropped 0 bases, with 11 bases sitting between them. CDR3 in amino acids: CASSLRGTSYEQYF. CDR3 DNA: TGTGCCAGCAGTCTCCGGGGGACCTCCTACGAGCAGTACTTC.

Written as DNA, the CDR3 is TGTGCCAGCAGTTCTACAGGGGCGGCTGAAGCTTTCTTT. Protein product: CASSSTGAAEAFF. This chain links TRBV12-3 or TRBV12-4 with TRBJ1-1, with 7 positions matching TRBD1. There are 13 residues in the CDR3. The trim removed 4 bases at V and 6 bases at J, leaving 5 bases unmatched.

The chain recombines TRBV29-1 with TRBJ2-2; TRBD1 agrees at 9 bases. Losses at the gene ends were 4 bases for V and 6 bases for J; bases not matched to a gene: 0. The germline V gene encodes CDR1 SQVTM and CDR2 ANQGSEA. CDR3 length: 12 amino acids. CDR3 in amino acids: CSVGQGAGELFF. The DNA for the CDR3 is TGCAGCGTTGGACAGGGGGCCGGGGAGCTGTTTTTT.

The V gene is TRBV6-2 or TRBV6-3, the J gene TRBJ2-7; 12 bases match TRBD1. Per the germline V gene, CDR1 is MNHEY and CDR2 is SVGEGT. The CDR3 loop spans 15 amino acids. V was pared by 0 bases and J by 5 bases, with 2 bases of the junction left unmatched. DNA of the CDR3: TGTGCCAGCAGTTACTCGGGGACAGGGGGCAACGAGCAGTACTTC. Protein sequence: CASSYSGTGGNEQYF.

The chain couples TRBV9 to TRBJ2-3; D ambiguous. This CDR3 contains 14 residues. The germline V gene has CDR1 SGDLS and CDR2 YYNGEE. Trimming shortened V by 0 bases and J by 3 bases, and 8 bases separated the two germline ends. Here the CDR3 reads CASSVALATDTQYF. As DNA, the CDR3 is TGTGCCAGCAGCGTAGCGCTCGCGACAGATACGCAGTATTTT.

Points on this clone: Other DNA sequences in this sample translate to the same CDR3. CDR3 in amino acids: CASRLAGGTDTQYF. The CDR3 region has the DNA TGTGCCAGCAGACTAGCGGGGGGCACAGATACGCAGTATTTT. The genes are TRBV27 and TRBJ2-3, with 11 bases lining up with TRBD2. Germline V CDR1 and CDR2: MNHEY, SMNVEV (reference sequence). Germline trimming cut 6 bases from V and 1 base from J; bases unmatched to any gene: 0. The length of the CDR3 is 14 residues.

The V and J genes are TRBV3-1 (or the pseudogene TRBV3-2) and TRBJ2-7; 7 bases align to TRBD2. CDR1 and CDR2 (germline): LGHDT, YNNKEL (reference sequence). CDR3 length: 15 residues. J lost 5 bases, V lost 0 bases, and 7 bases had no gene match. CDR3 amino acids: CASSQERGLKDEQYF. CDR3 nucleotide sequence: TGTGCCAGCAGCCAAGAGCGGGGACTAAAGGACGAGCAGTACTTC.

The gene calls are TRBV24-1 and TRBJ2-5; 9 bases match TRBD1. Germline V gene sequence: CDR1 KGHDR, CDR2 SFDVKD. This CDR3 spans 15 amino acids. The V and J ends lost 6 bases and 3 bases, in that order; junction bases with no gene match: 7. In nucleotides, the CDR3 is TGTGCCACCAGTTCCGGGACAGGGTTTGAAGAGACCCAGTACTTC. Its protein product is CATSSGTGFEETQYF.

This sequence joins TRBV29-1 and TRBJ2-3; 8 bases agree with TRBD1. The CDR3 runs to 16 residues. V gave up 7 bases and J gave up 1 base; unmatched junction bases: 13. Germline lookup yields CDR1 SQVTM and CDR2 ANQGSEA. The CDR3 sequence is CSARPGQGTRTDTQYF. The CDR3 DNA reads TGCAGCGCTCGACCCGGACAGGGTACTCGCACAGATACGCAGTATTTT.

The count of this clone is one. This chain joins TRBV24-1 and TRBJ2-3; 7 nucleotides align to TRBD2. CDR1 is KGHDR and CDR2 is SFDVKD in the germline V gene. The J segment lost 1 base and the V segment lost 5 bases, leaving 5 bases of the junction unmatched. The CDR3 extends over 15 amino acids. CDR3 loop: CATSALGGGTDTQYF. In DNA, the CDR3 is TGTGCCACCAGTGCCCTGGGGGGGGGCACAGATACGCAGTATTTT.